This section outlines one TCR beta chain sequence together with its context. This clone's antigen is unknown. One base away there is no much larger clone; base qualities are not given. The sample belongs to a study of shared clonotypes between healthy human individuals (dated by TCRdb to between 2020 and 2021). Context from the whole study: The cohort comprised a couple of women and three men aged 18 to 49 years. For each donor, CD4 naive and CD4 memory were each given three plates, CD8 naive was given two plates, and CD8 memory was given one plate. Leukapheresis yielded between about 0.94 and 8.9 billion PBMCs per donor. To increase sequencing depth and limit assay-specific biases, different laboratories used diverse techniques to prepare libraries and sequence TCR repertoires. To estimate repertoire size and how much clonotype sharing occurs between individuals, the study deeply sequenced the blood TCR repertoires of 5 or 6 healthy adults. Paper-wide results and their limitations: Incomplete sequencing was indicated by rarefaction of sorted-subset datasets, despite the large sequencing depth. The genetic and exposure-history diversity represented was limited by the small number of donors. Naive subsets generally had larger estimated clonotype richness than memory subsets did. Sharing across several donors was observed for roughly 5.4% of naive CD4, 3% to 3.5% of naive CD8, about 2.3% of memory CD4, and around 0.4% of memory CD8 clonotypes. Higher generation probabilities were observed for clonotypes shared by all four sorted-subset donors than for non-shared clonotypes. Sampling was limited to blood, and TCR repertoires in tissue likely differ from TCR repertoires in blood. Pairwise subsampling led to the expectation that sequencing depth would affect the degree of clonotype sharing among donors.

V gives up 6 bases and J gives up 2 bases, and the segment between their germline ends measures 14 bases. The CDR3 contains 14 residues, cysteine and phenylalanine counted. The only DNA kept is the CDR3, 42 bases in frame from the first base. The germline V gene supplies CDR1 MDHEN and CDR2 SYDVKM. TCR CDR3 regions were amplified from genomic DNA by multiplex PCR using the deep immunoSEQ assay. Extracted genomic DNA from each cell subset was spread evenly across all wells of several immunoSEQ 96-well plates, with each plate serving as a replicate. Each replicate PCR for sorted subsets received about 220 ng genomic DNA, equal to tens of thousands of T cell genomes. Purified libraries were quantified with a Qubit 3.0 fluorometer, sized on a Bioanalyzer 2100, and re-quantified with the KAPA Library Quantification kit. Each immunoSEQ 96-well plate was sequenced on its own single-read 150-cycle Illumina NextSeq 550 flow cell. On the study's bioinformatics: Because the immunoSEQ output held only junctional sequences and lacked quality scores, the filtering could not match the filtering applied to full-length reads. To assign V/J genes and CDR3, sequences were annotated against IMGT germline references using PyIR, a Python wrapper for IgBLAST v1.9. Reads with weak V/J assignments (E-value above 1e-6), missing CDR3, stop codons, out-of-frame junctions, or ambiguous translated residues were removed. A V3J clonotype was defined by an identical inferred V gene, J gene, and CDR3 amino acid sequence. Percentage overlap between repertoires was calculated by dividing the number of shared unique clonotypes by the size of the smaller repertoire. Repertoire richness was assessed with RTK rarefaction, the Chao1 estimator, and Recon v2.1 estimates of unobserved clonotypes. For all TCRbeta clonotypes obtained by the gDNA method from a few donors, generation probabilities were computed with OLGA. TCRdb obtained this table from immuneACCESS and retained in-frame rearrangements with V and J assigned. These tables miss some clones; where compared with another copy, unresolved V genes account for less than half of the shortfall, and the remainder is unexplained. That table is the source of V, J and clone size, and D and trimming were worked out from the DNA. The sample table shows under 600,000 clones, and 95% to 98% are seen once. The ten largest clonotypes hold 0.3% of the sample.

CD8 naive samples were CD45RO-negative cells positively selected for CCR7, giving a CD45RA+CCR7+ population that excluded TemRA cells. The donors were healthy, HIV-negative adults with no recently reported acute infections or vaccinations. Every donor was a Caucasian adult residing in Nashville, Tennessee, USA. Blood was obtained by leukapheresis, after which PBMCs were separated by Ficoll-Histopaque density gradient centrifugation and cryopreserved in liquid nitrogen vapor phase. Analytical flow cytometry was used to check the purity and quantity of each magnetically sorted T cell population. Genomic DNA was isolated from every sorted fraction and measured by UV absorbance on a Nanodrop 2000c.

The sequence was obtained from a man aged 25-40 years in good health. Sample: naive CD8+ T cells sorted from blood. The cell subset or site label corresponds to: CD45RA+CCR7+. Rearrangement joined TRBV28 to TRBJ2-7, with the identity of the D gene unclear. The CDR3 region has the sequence CASRSSDGTYEQYF. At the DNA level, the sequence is TGTGCCAGCAGGTCCTCGGACGGAACCTACGAGCAGTACTTC. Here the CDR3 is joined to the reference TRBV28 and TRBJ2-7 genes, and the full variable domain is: DVKVTQSSRYLVKRTGEKVFLECVQDMDHENMFWYRQDPGLGLRLIYFSYDVKMKEKGDIPEGYSVSREKKERFSLILESASTNQTSMYLCASRSSDGTYEQYFGPGTRLTVT.